This TCR beta chain stems from a study of blood T cell repertoires in COVID-19 (dated by TCRdb to 2019 to 2021). Turning to the overall study: The collaborator samples originated in the United States, Italy and Spain and spanned the acute and convalescent phases of COVID-19. The material from the prospective study consisted of cDNA or gDNA derived from T cells, B-cell-depleted T cells, or PBMCs. Subjects who had been exposed to COVID-19, were actively infected with it, or had recovered from it provided the deeply sampled blood TCRbeta repertoires that made up the dataset. The repertoires were released in a freely available public database intended as a resource for research on the immune response to SARS-CoV-2. The samples were drawn from the first 160 participants of the ongoing ImmuneRACE study and from some 1,300 subjects provided by 6 global collaborators. The sample metadata nearly always contained a de-identified subject ID, COVID-19 status, age in years and sex. Where available, HLA class I and class II types were obtained from metadata supplied by the sample provider rather than from assay-based typing. Broader findings and caveats from the paper: The quantity of clinical and demographic metadata differed by source and by participant and was supplied without curation.

Samples from volunteer blood donors who had recovered from COVID-19 were contributed by a second Seattle source. The collaborating institutions used their own protocols to collect whole blood in K2EDTA tubes. For TCRbeta analysis, collaborator samples were shipped as frozen whole blood, as isolated PBMCs, or as DNA extracted from either sample type. TCRbeta CDR3 regions were amplified from genomic DNA by means of the immunoSEQ Assay, a bias-controlled multiplex PCR. Processing in the source paper ran as follows. Within the assay, amplification of reference gene primers was used to estimate how many nucleated cells each sample contained. Sequence reads were collapsed and filtered to measure the absolute abundance of every unique TCRbeta CDR3 rearrangement. For each sample, productive Simpson clonality was calculated as the square root of Simpson's diversity index across productive rearrangements. TCRdb retrieved this table from immuneACCESS and kept in-frame rearrangements only. Not all clones are present; in checked studies, unresolved V genes account for under half, and no reason is known for the remainder. The V and J calls and clone size are taken from that table; D and trimming were inferred from the DNA. The sample includes fewer than 250,000 clones, with around nine tenths observed a single time. Roughly 6% of the sample belongs to the ten largest clones.

V trim: 7 bases; J trim: 10 bases; unmatched bases: 7. The CDR3 sequence holds 13 residues, the cysteine and phenylalanine included. The entry retains the CDR3 DNA only, 39 bases that are in frame from base 1. CDR1 and CDR2 were assigned from the germline V gene as WSHSY and SAAADI. About this clone itself: The clone's antigen remains unknown. No much larger clone is present one base from it, and per-base qualities are unavailable.

Sequencing was performed on peripheral blood. This receptor was taken from a middle-aged woman who had recovered from COVID-19. This chain is built from TRBV10-2 and TRBJ2-1, and TRBD2 aligns with 10 junction nucleotides. The CDR3 has the sequence CASTEAGGGEQFF. The bases read TGCGCCAGCACCGAAGCGGGAGGGGGGGAGCAGTTCTTC.